The 7 T cell receptor beta chains in this list originate from one sample, sequenced in a study of cytomegalovirus exposure and HLA in healthy donors. The PCR used 60 Vbeta and 13 Jbeta primers. The method was immunoSEQ multiplex PCR; TCRdb's version includes in-frame clones alone and lacks a portion of them. The sample has about 130,000 clones, 84% seen once. The source material was PBMCs. These receptors all come from a man in his fifties in good health and CMV-seronegative.

This sequence joins TRBV6-6 and TRBJ1-5, with 10 bases aligning to TRBD1. The CDR3 contains 15 residues. Losses at the gene ends were 2 bases for V and 4 bases for J; bases not matched to a gene: 2. Germline V gene lookup returns CDR1 MNHNY and CDR2 SVGAGI (reference sequence). CDR3 DNA sequence: TGTGCCAGCAGTTACGGGACAGGGGCTAATCAGCCCCAGCATTTT. Protein sequence: CASSYGTGANQPQHF.

This chain connects TRBV7-3 to TRBJ2-6; D is unresolved. The V gene lost 2 bases and the J gene lost 0 bases, with 5 bases spanning the gap. This CDR3 has 15 amino acids. Germline assignment: CDR1 SGHTA and CDR2 FQGTGA. Written as DNA, the CDR3 is TGTGCCAGCAGCTTAGCAGACTCTGGGGCCAACGTCCTGACTTTC. This translates into CASSLADSGANVLTF.

The rearrangement links TRBV6-1 to TRBJ1-6; TRBD1 is a possible D gene (6 bases). The CDR3 spans 15 residues. V lost 2 bases and J 18 bases, leaving 23 bases between the germline ends. The germline gives CDR1 MNHNS, CDR2 SASEGT. CDR3 protein: CASSESSIAGTKNHF. For the CDR3, the DNA is TGTGCCAGCAGTGAATCTTCCATCGCCGGGACAAAGAACCACTTT.

The rearrangement uses TRBV15 and TRBJ1-3; D gene ambiguous. Germline values: CDR1 LNHNV, CDR2 YYDKDF (reference sequence). The V gene lost 1 base and the J gene lost 0 bases, with 4 bases spanning the gap. This CDR3 has 14 residues. Written as DNA, the CDR3 is TGTGCCACCAGCAGAGCGAGCTCTGGAAACACCATATATTTT. Its translation is CATSRASSGNTIYF.

This chain uses TRBV15 with TRBJ2-2, with D possibly being TRBD2 (6 bases). Per germline, CDR1 LNHNV and CDR2 YYDKDF (reference sequence). The V end was cut by 1 base, the J end by 6 bases, with 12 bases between. The CDR3 covers 15 residues. The DNA for the CDR3 is TGTGCCACCAGCAGAGGGGGGGTAGCAGCCGGGGAGCTGTTTTTT. Amino acids: CATSRGGVAAGELFF.

This clone came up once. This sequence joins TRBV11-3 and TRBJ1-6; D is unresolved. The germline gives CDR1 SGHNT, CDR2 YENEEA. This CDR3 has 13 residues. V lost 5 bases and J 12 bases, leaving 14 bases between the germline ends. The DNA for the CDR3 is TGTGCCAGCAGCCGTAGCTCGTTTGAACCCCTCCACTTT. Translating gives CASSRSSFEPLHF.

The rearrangement links TRBV20-1 to TRBJ1-2; D not resolved. The germline CDR1 and CDR2 sequences are DFQATT and SNEGSKA (reference sequence). The CDR3 is 11 amino acids. Trimming shortened V by 8 bases and J by 6 bases, and 13 bases separated the two germline ends. The CDR3 DNA reads TGCAGTAGGGAGGATGTGGATGGCTACACCTTC. Translating gives CSREDVDGYTF.